One and the same sample provided the 10 T cell receptor beta chains below, sequenced in a study of Ad26.COV2.S vaccination and SARS-CoV-2 variants. Here immunoSEQ multiplex PCR was the method, and the copy in TCRdb shows in-frame clones only, minus some. This sample has 350,000 to 450,000 clones, with roughly nine tenths found just once. The material sequenced was peripheral blood, taken after recovery from COVID-19. The receptors were gathered from a human donor who had recovered from COVID-19.

The V and J genes are TRBV7-9 and TRBJ1-4; D possibly corresponds to TRBD1 (5 bases). V shed 5 bases and J shed 11 bases, with 18 bases lying between them. Germline V gene lookup returns CDR1 SEHNR and CDR2 FQNEAQ (reference sequence). The CDR3 has 14 residues. CDR3 in DNA: TGTGCCAGCAGCGGCCGGGACCCGAAAAGCAAACTGTTTTTT. Amino acid sequence: CASSGRDPKSKLFF.

The V gene is TRBV5-1, the J gene TRBJ1-4, with a weak D call TRBD1 (5 bases). The CDR3 runs 15 residues. CDR1 and CDR2 (germline): SGHRS, YFSETQ. V was shortened by 3 bases and J by 0 bases, with 9 bases between the two germline ends. The CDR3 DNA reads TGCGCCAGCAGCTGGGGCCGAGCAACTAATGAAAAACTGTTTTTT. Translating gives CASSWGRATNEKLFF.

The chain joins TRBV24-1 to TRBJ2-5; the D is unclear. Germline lookup yields CDR1 KGHDR and CDR2 SFDVKD. V was trimmed by 8 bases and J by 5 bases, leaving 20 bases between them. The CDR3 is made up of 15 amino acids. In DNA, the CDR3 is TGTGCCACCACCCGCGACCCTGTGTACTTGGAGACCCAGTACTTC. It yields the protein CATTRDPVYLETQYF.

The genes are TRBV5-4 and TRBJ2-1; 16 bases match TRBD2. This CDR3 is built from 17 residues. Germline CDR1 and CDR2: SGHNT and YYREEE (reference sequence). V was pared by 0 bases and J by 10 bases, with 7 bases of the junction left unmatched. This CDR3 reads CASSLGPGLAGGDEQFF. For the CDR3, the DNA is TGTGCCAGCAGCTTGGGGCCGGGACTAGCGGGGGGGGACGAGCAGTTCTTC.

The rearrangement uses TRBV12-5 and TRBJ1-1; perhaps TRBD1 as D (6 bases). V was cut by 3 bases and J by 4 bases, with 15 bases left in between. Germline CDR1 is LGHNT and CDR2 is FRNRAP. The CDR3 loop spans 15 amino acids. The CDR3 loop reads CASGFGTGASTEAFF. DNA of the CDR3: TGTGCTAGTGGTTTCGGCACGGGGGCGAGCACTGAAGCTTTCTTT.

The chain uses TRBV19 and TRBJ2-1; D possibly corresponds to TRBD1 (6 bases). The CDR3 totals 14 residues. The germline CDR1 and CDR2 sequences are LNHDA and SQIVND (reference sequence). Deletions cut 6 bases from V and 5 bases from J, with 14 bases between. This CDR3 is CASRGGPGDNEQFF. In DNA form, the CDR3 reads TGTGCCAGTAGAGGGGGACCAGGAGACAATGAGCAGTTCTTC.

The rearrangement joins TRBV3-1 (or the pseudogene TRBV3-2) to TRBJ2-7, with D unresolved. Trimming took off 4 bases at V and 3 bases at J, with 10 bases between the two ends. This CDR3 comprises 13 residues. Germline-derived CDR1 and CDR2 are LGHDT and YNNKEL (reference sequence). This chain's CDR3 is CASSPNYYYEQYF. DNA for the CDR3: TGTGCCAGCAGCCCGAACTACTACTACGAGCAGTACTTC.

This clone was detected only once. V gene TRBV5-5 combines with J gene TRBJ2-3, with D possibly being TRBD1 (5 bases). V lost 4 bases and J 3 bases, leaving 12 bases between the germline ends. The CDR3 covers 14 residues. Per the germline V gene, CDR1 is SGHKS and CDR2 is YYEKEE (reference sequence). CDR3 nucleotide sequence: TGTGCCAGCAGCAGGGCAGGGCAGACAGATACGCAGTATTTT. Translated: CASSRAGQTDTQYF.

The CDR3 region is CASSQRRHGYTF. In DNA, the CDR3 is TGTGCCAGCAGTCAGCGCCGACATGGCTACACCTTC. The chain recombines TRBV12-3 or TRBV12-4 with TRBJ1-2; D ambiguous. V was trimmed by 5 bases and J by 6 bases, leaving 10 bases between them. The CDR3 runs to 12 residues.

There are a few counts of this clone. The CDR3 loop reads CASSVAYYEQYF. The CDR3 bases are TGTGCCAGCAGCGTAGCTTATTACGAGCAGTACTTC. V is TRBV9 and J is TRBJ2-7; D unclear. CDR1 is SGDLS, CDR2 YYNGEE, per germline. V dropped 0 bases and J dropped 4 bases, with 5 bases sitting between them. The CDR3 runs to 12 residues. The full variable domain, with the rest looked up from reference TRBV9 and TRBJ2-7, is DSGVTQTPKHLITATGQRVTLRCSPRSGDLSVYWYQQSLDQGLQFLIQYYNGEERAKGNILERFSAQQFPDLHSELNLSSLELGDSALYFCASSVAYYEQYFGPGTRLTVT.